This T cell receptor (beta chain) was captured by sequencing in a study of chemoradiotherapy in HPV16-positive cancers. Study details: Candidate HPV-specific clones and shared TCR motifs came from a couple of HPV16-positive patients. General study results and limits: The functional HPV-specific definition rests on just two HPV16-positive patients. Candidate HPV-specific clones and E7-related TCR motifs grew in tumor during treatment. In HPV16-positive patients, HPV-responsive T-cell expansion tracked better recurrence-free survival.

Using immunoSEQ multiplex PCR, the repertoire was profiled, and TCRdb retains in-frame clones only, with some absent. The table has 30,000 to 40,000 clones, about 77% seen once. CDR1 is KGHSH, CDR2 LQKENI, per germline. CDR3 length: 13 residues. Trimming at V came to 6 bases and at J to 3 bases, leaving 4 bases not matched to a gene. Concerning this clone: As yet, its antigen is unknown. The same CDR3 arises from other DNA sequences in this sample as well.

This TCR derives from a human donor with HPV-associated anogenital cancer. V and J are TRBV18 and TRBJ2-7; 8 bases map to TRBD2. Specimen: blood, collected from a patient who underwent chemoradiotherapy. The CDR3 DNA is TGTGCCAGCTCGCCGGGACTAGGCTACGAGCAGTACTTC. Translating it yields CASSPGLGYEQYF.